The present TCR beta chain was sequenced within a study of CD8+CD57+ T cells in acquired aplastic anemia. Study background: Sorted CD4+ and CD8+ cells gave an average of about 3 ug of DNA.

Genomic DNA was employed as the template in profiling TCR beta VDJ and CDR3. One entry per CDR3 protein results from TCRdb running MiXCR on the reads. Here the sample spans roughly 170,000 distinct CDR3 sequences, around 50% being singletons. Regarding the study as a whole: Roughly 28 was the count of CD8+ CDR3 sequences that patients shared with controls. Patients and controls were not found to differ significantly in CD8+ Simpson's diversity.

Of note for this clonotype: Its antigen is not known.

For sequencing, patients were chosen who had shown expansion of CD8+CD57+ cells by flow cytometry. When blood sampling took place, the patients had received no therapy. This sequence was found in a human donor with aplastic anemia. The sample taken for sequencing was sorted CD4+, CD8+, or CD8+CD57+ T cells (not recorded which) from PBMCs.

DNA of the CDR3: TGTGCCAGCAGCTCTGGGACAGGGCCCGCTGAGCAGTTCTTC. It yields the protein CASSSGTGPAEQFF. J is TRBJ2-1 and V is TRBV28, with 9 bases lining up with TRBD1. V lost 6 bases, J lost 9 bases, and 9 bases stayed unmatched. Germline CDR1 and CDR2: MDHEN and SYDVKM. This CDR3 spans 14 amino acids.